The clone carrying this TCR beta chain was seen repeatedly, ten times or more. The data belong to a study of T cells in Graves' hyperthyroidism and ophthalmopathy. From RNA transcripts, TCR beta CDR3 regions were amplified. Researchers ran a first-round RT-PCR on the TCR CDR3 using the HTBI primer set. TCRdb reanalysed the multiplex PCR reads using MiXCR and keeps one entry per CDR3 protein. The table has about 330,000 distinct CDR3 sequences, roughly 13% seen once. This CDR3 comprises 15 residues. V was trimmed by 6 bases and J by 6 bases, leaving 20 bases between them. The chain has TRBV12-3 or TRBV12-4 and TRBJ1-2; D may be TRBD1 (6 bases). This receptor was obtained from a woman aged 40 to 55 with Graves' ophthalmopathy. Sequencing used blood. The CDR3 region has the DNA TGTGCCAGCAGCCCCGGGGGGGGGGCGAGGGATGGCTACACCTTC. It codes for CASSPGGGARDGYTF.